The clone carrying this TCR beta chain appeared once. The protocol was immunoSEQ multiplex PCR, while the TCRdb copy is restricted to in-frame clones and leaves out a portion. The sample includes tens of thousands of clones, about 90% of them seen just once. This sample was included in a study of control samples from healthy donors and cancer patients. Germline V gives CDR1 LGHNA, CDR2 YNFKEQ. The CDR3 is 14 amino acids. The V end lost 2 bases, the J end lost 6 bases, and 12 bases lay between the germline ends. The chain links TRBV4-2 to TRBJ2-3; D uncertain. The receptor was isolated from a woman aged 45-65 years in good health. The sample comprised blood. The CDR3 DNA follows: TGTGCCAGCAGCCAAATTTCTAGGTGGGATACGCAGTATTTT. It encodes CASSQISRWDTQYF.